The 21 T cell receptor beta chains reported below all come from one sample, sequenced in a study of regulatory T cells in long-lasting Graves disease. Time point here: newly diagnosed GD, antithyroid drugs for less than 3 months. Extracted RNA from PBMCs served as the source of the TCR library. CDR3 regions were amplified by Arm-PCR using iRepertoire HTBI primers to build TCR beta libraries. A single record per CDR3 protein comes from TCRdb applying MiXCR to the multiplex PCR reads. The table includes almost 450,000 distinct CDR3 sequences, 16% detected once. The same sample was also studied in work on T cells in Graves' hyperthyroidism and ophthalmopathy.

Sequencing was performed on peripheral blood mononuclear cells (PBMCs), taken at new diagnosis, from a patient treated with antithyroid drugs. The receptors here all came from a woman under 40 with Graves disease.

Many counts were recorded for this clonotype. The chain has TRBV6-2 or TRBV6-3 and TRBJ2-1, with 12 bases lining up with TRBD2. V lost 8 bases to trimming and J lost 4 bases; unmatched junction nucleotides: 9. Germline values: CDR1 MNHEY, CDR2 SVGEGT. The CDR3 consists of 16 residues. For the CDR3, the DNA is TGTGCCAGCTCTCTAAGAGGGACTAGCGGGTACAATGAGCAGTTCTTC. Translation gives CASSLRGTSGYNEQFF.

At least ten counts were recorded for this clonotype. The CDR3 nucleotides read TGTGCCAGCAGTCGCGCCGAAACACAGCCCCAGCATTTT. Residues: CASSRAETQPQHF. The chain joins TRBV28 to TRBJ1-5, with D unresolved. The CDR3 extends over 13 amino acids. Germline CDR1 is MDHEN and CDR2 is SYDVKM. V dropped 5 bases and J dropped 7 bases, with 12 bases sitting between them.

The chain links TRBV20-1 to TRBJ2-6; D gene ambiguous. Germline V gene data show CDR1 as DFQATT and CDR2 as SNEGSKA (reference sequence). V was trimmed by 0 bases and J by 1 base, leaving 7 bases between them. CDR3 size: 15 residues. CDR3 nucleotide sequence: TGCAGTGCTAGAGATCCGGCTTCTGGGGCCAACGTCCTGACTTTC. Amino acids: CSARDPASGANVLTF.

This clonotype has only a few counts. The chain couples TRBV7-3 to TRBJ2-1; 14 bases map to TRBD2. Germline V lookup: CDR1 SGHTA, CDR2 FQGTGA. The CDR3 spans 15 residues. The V and J ends lost 8 bases and 6 bases, in that order; junction bases with no gene match: 6. CDR3 protein: CASGLGLAGVNEQFF. CDR3 nucleotide sequence: TGTGCCAGCGGCCTGGGACTAGCGGGAGTCAATGAGCAGTTCTTC.

The V call is TRBV18, the J call TRBJ1-6; D not resolved. Deletions cut 2 bases from V and 8 bases from J, with 10 bases between. The germline V gene encodes CDR1 KGHSH and CDR2 LQKENI. The CDR3 has 14 amino acids. CDR3 nucleotides: TGTGCCAGCTCACCAATGGAAGCGGATTCACCCCTCCACTTT. Its translation is CASSPMEADSPLHF.

This clonotype occurred many times. The V gene is TRBV2, the J gene TRBJ1-1; 9 nucleotides agree with TRBD1. Germline V gene data show CDR1 as SNHLY and CDR2 as FYNNEI. V trimming: 9 bases; J trimming: 4 bases; junction bases outside the gene matches: 3. The CDR3 length is 12 residues. CDR3 protein: CASNRGLTEAFF. CDR3 nucleotide sequence: TGTGCCAGTAACAGGGGGCTCACTGAAGCTTTCTTT.

The chain joins TRBV6-1 to TRBJ1-5; no firm D call. The germline V gene has CDR1 MNHNS and CDR2 SASEGT. V lost 10 bases, J lost 5 bases, and 15 bases lay in between. There are 13 residues in the CDR3. CDR3 coding DNA: TGTGCCACCAGAAAAGACCCGGATCAGCCCCAGCATTTT. It encodes CATRKDPDQPQHF.

This chain uses TRBV7-2 with TRBJ2-7; TRBD1 matches 8 bases. This CDR3 comprises 13 residues. J lost 5 bases, V lost 6 bases, and 6 bases had no gene match. The germline CDR1 and CDR2 sequences are SGHTA and FQGNSA. CDR3 residues: CASSGTGWDEQYF. Here the CDR3 DNA reads TGTGCCAGCAGTGGGACAGGTTGGGACGAGCAGTACTTC.

This clonotype has more than one count but fewer than ten. This rearrangement joins TRBV4-3 to TRBJ1-1; D perhaps matches TRBD1 (5 bases). With 0 bases removed from V and 0 bases from J, the gap between germline ends came to 11 bases. This CDR3 region has 16 residues. From germline, CDR1 is LGHNA and CDR2 YSLEER. The CDR3 DNA is TGCGCCAGCAGCCAAGATTCGGCAGGGTTGAACACTGAAGCTTTCTTT. Amino acid sequence: CASSQDSAGLNTEAFF.

This clonotype was seen at least ten times. V is TRBV18 and J is TRBJ2-7; 8 nucleotides align to TRBD1. The CDR3 consists of 14 residues. The V gene end was trimmed by 6 bases and the J gene end by 2 bases; junction bases not matched to a gene: 6. From germline, CDR1 is KGHSH and CDR2 LQKENI. The CDR3 DNA follows: TGTGCCAGCTCTGCCCAGGACAGGGCCTACGAGCAGTACTTC. The encoded protein is CASSAQDRAYEQYF.

This clonotype was observed a few times. The genes are TRBV4-3 and TRBJ2-7; 8 nucleotides line up with TRBD1. The junction had 8 bases not matched to a gene; V was cut back by 0 bases and J by 1 base. Germline loops: CDR1 LGHNA, CDR2 YSLEER. This CDR3 contains 17 residues. The CDR3 bases are TGCGCCAGCAGCCAAGACCGGACAGGGCTCGGGTCCTACGAGCAGTACTTC. It encodes CASSQDRTGLGSYEQYF.

The table lists this clonotype with a few counts. The chain uses TRBV6-2 or TRBV6-3 and TRBJ1-6; D not resolved. V was trimmed by 4 bases and J by 10 bases, leaving 14 bases between them. The CDR3 extends over 14 amino acids. CDR1 MNHEY and CDR2 SVGEGT come from the germline V gene. CDR3 residues: CASSSETDHSPLHF. The CDR3 DNA reads TGTGCCAGCAGTTCGGAAACCGACCACTCACCCCTCCACTTT.

On this clonotype itself: This may stem from a read error, because a much larger clone lies one nucleotide away. J is TRBJ2-7 and V is TRBV6-2 or TRBV6-3; 12 bases agree with TRBD2. CDR1 and CDR2 from the germline V gene are MNHEY and SVGEGT. V lost 6 bases and J lost 7; bases outside the gene matches: 10. The CDR3 has 15 amino acids. The CDR3 here is CASSHASGRVDEQYF. The CDR3, as DNA: TGTGCCAGCAGCCACGCTAGCGGGAGGGTGGATGAGCAGTACTTC.

This clonotype was counted a few times. V and J are TRBV9 and TRBJ1-2, with D possibly matching TRBD1 (6 bases). In germline, CDR1 is SGDLS, CDR2 YYNGEE. Trimming removed 0 bases at V and 7 bases at J, with 10 bases between. The CDR3 has 13 amino acids. The CDR3 is CASSVDRVGGYTF. CDR3 sequence (DNA): TGTGCCAGCAGCGTAGACAGGGTTGGTGGCTACACCTTC.

Remarks on this clonotype: This may come from a read error, since a much larger clone is one base off. The rearrangement links TRBV20-1 to TRBJ1-5, with D hard to call. In germline, CDR1 is DFQATT, CDR2 SNEGSKA (reference sequence). The V end lost 0 bases, the J end lost 1 base, and 1 base lay between the germline ends. This CDR3 contains 12 residues. Written as DNA, the CDR3 is TGCAGTGCTAGAGAAAGCAATCAGCCCCAGCATTTT. Translated, it gives CSARESNQPQHF.

This clonotype was seen ten or more times. This sequence joins TRBV7-3 and TRBJ2-3; D not resolved. CDR3 size: 13 residues. Germline CDR1 reads SGHTA; CDR2 reads FQGTGA. V was pared by 2 bases and J by 1 base, with 4 bases between. The CDR3 DNA reads as TGTGCCAGCAGCTTATACGGCACAGATACGCAGTATTTT. Amino acids: CASSLYGTDTQYF.

This rearrangement joins TRBV19 to TRBJ2-1, with 8 bases matching TRBD2. The J segment lost 3 bases and the V segment lost 3 bases, leaving 4 bases of the junction unmatched. Germline-derived CDR1 and CDR2 are LNHDA and SQIVND (reference sequence). This CDR3 has 15 amino acids. In DNA, the CDR3 is TGTGCCAGTAGTATTGCAGCGGGAGTCTACAATGAGCAGTTCTTC. As protein: CASSIAAGVYNEQFF.

Of note for this clonotype: This may be a read error, as it is one base from a much larger clone. The rearrangement joins TRBV10-3 to TRBJ2-1; the D is unclear. Germline values: CDR1 ENHRY, CDR2 SYGVKD. The germline V and J ends were trimmed by 5 bases and 6 bases, with 5 bases remaining between them. This CDR3 has 11 residues. CDR3 in DNA: TGTGCCATCAGTTCCACCAATGAGCAGTTCTTC. Its protein is CAISSTNEQFF.

This chain uses TRBV3-1 with TRBJ2-1, with 8 bases that match TRBD2. The CDR3 has 15 residues. The ends lost 4 bases at V and 6 bases at J; junction bases unmatched: 8. Per germline, CDR1 LGHDT and CDR2 YNNKEL (reference sequence). CDR3 sequence reads: CASSLLGAGVNEQFF. The DNA of the CDR3 is TGTGCCAGCAGCCTCCTTGGAGCGGGAGTCAATGAGCAGTTCTTC.

The rearrangement links TRBV7-9 to TRBJ2-2; a possible D gene is TRBD2 (5 bases). The germline gives CDR1 SEHNR, CDR2 FQNEAQ (reference sequence). This CDR3 has 14 amino acids. V was trimmed by 1 base and J by 4 bases, leaving 7 bases between them. CDR3 coding DNA: TGTGCCAGCAGCTTAGGAGGGTCCACCGGGGAGCTGTTTTTT. Translation gives CASSLGGSTGELFF. Filled out from reference TRBV7-9 and TRBJ2-2, the complete variable domain reads DTGVSQNPRHKITKRGQNVTFRCDPISEHNRLYWYRQTLGQGPEFLTYFQNEAQLEKSRLLSDRFSAERPKGSFSTLEIQRTEQGDSAMYLCASSLGGSTGELFFGEGSRLTVL.

The chain employs TRBV6-1 and TRBJ2-7; TRBD2 aligns across 8 bases. V was pared by 5 bases and J by 0 bases, with 6 bases of the junction left unmatched. The CDR3 contains 15 residues. The germline V gene encodes CDR1 MNHNS and CDR2 SASEGT. The CDR3 loop is CASSLSGTSSYEQYF. In DNA, the CDR3 is TGTGCCAGCAGTCTTAGCGGGACGAGCTCCTACGAGCAGTACTTC.